Below are 16 T cell receptor beta chains sequenced from a single sample in a study of blood T cell repertoires in COVID-19. The protocol was immunoSEQ multiplex PCR, while the TCRdb copy is restricted to in-frame clones and leaves out a portion. Seen here are 130,000 to 150,000 clones, around 81% observed once, and the top ten hold approximately 12%. Sample: peripheral blood. Receptor source: a man in his 60s with active or convalescent COVID-19.

This chain joins TRBV30 and TRBJ2-3, with D possibly being TRBD2 (5 bases). The germline V and J ends were trimmed by 5 bases and 6 bases, with 15 bases remaining between them. This CDR3 spans 13 amino acids. Germline V gene data show CDR1 as GTSNPN and CDR2 as SVGIG (reference sequence). CDR3 bases: TGTGCCTGGGCACCGGGCGGGCCCGATACGCAGTATTTT. Translated, it gives CAWAPGGPDTQYF.

For the CDR3, the DNA is TGTGCCATCAGTAATAGGACAGTAAAGTTAGGGGCCTACAATGAGCAGTTCTTC. As protein: CAISNRTVKLGAYNEQFF. The chain recombines TRBV10-3 with TRBJ2-1; maybe TRBD1 (6 bases). In germline, CDR1 is ENHRY, CDR2 SYGVKD. CDR3 size: 18 residues. Trimming removed 5 bases at V and 2 bases at J, with 22 bases between.

The chain joins TRBV28 to TRBJ1-4, with a weak D call TRBD1 (6 bases). This CDR3 has 15 amino acids. Trimming pared 5 bases from V and 2 bases from J, leaving 12 bases between. Germline CDR1 MDHEN, CDR2 SYDVKM. Written as DNA, the CDR3 is TGTGCCAGCAGTCCACCAGGGGCGACTAATGAAAAACTGTTTTTT. Translated: CASSPPGATNEKLFF.

The chain has TRBV5-8 and TRBJ2-3; 10 bases match TRBD2. J was trimmed by 1 base and V by 6 bases; bases with no gene match: 5. From germline, CDR1 is SGHTS and CDR2 YDEGEE. CDR3 length: 15 amino acids. The CDR3 nucleotides read TGTGCCAGCATCTCTGGGACTAGCGGCACAGATACGCAGTATTTT. It codes for CASISGTSGTDTQYF.

This chain uses TRBV18 with TRBJ2-2, with TRBD1 matching 9 bases. The CDR3 loop spans 16 amino acids. CDR1 and CDR2 from the germline V gene are KGHSH and LQKENI. Trimming at V came to 6 bases and at J to 6 bases, leaving 11 bases not matched to a gene. The CDR3 here is CASSPSQGARAGELFF. For the CDR3, the DNA is TGTGCCAGCTCTCCTTCACAGGGGGCCCGAGCCGGGGAGCTGTTTTTT.

The gene calls are TRBV9 and TRBJ2-3; 16 bases are a match to TRBD2. Looked up from germline, CDR1 is SGDLS and CDR2 is YYNGEE. After removal of 0 bases from V and 6 bases from J, the junction contained 7 bases not matched to a gene. There are 18 residues in the CDR3. The CDR3 bases are TGTGCCAGCAGCGTAGACCCCGGGACTAGCGGGAGGGCTGATACGCAGTATTTT. Its protein is CASSVDPGTSGRADTQYF. The entire variable domain, with the rest obtained from reference TRBV9 and TRBJ2-3, is as follows: DSGVTQTPKHLITATGQRVTLRCSPRSGDLSVYWYQQSLDQGLQFLIQYYNGEERAKGNILERFSAQQFPDLHSELNLSSLELGDSALYFCASSVDPGTSGRADTQYFGPGTRLTVL.

The J gene is TRBJ1-2, the V gene TRBV7-2, with D tentatively TRBD1 (6 bases). CDR1 and CDR2 from the germline V gene are SGHTA and FQGNSA. V was trimmed by 4 bases and J by 4 bases, leaving 16 bases between them. This CDR3 has 15 amino acids. The CDR3 region has the DNA TGTGCCAGCAGCTCGGCGGGGGGGCTGAGCTATGGCTACACCTTC. This sequence encodes CASSSAGGLSYGYTF.

This chain uses TRBV28 with TRBJ1-2; 8 nucleotides align to TRBD1. The CDR3 runs 14 residues. CDR1 and CDR2 from the germline V gene are MDHEN and SYDVKM. Losses at the gene ends were 8 bases for V and 4 bases for J; bases not matched to a gene: 9. The CDR3 DNA is TGTGCCAGCCGCTCGACAGGGGAGGGCTATGGCTACACCTTC. It specifies CASRSTGEGYGYTF.

V usage is TRBV12-3 or TRBV12-4 and J usage is TRBJ1-1, with D possibly TRBD1 on 5 matching bases. The ends were cut back, 6 bases at V and 7 bases at J, with 15 bases in the middle. The length of the CDR3 is 13 residues. Written as DNA, the CDR3 is TGTGCCAGCAGCCTCCAAATTGACAGTGAAGCTTTCTTT. Protein: CASSLQIDSEAFF.

The count of this clone is one. V is TRBV12-3 or TRBV12-4 and J is TRBJ1-3; D gene ambiguous. The V end was cut by 7 bases, the J end by 7 bases, with 14 bases between. This CDR3 is built from 13 residues. CDR3 sequence (DNA): TGTGCCAGCAACTTCTTTCTCATGAACACCATATATTTT. Encoded protein: CASNFFLMNTIYF.

The chain recombines TRBV18 with TRBJ1-5; TRBD1 matches at 7 bases. The CDR3 spans 14 residues. Trimming cost V 2 bases and J 6 bases; bases outside gene matches: 4. The germline CDR1 and CDR2 sequences are KGHSH and LQKENI. The CDR3 nucleotides are TGTGCCAGCTCACCAGACAGGGCGGTTCAGCCCCAGCATTTT. Its protein product is CASSPDRAVQPQHF.

The chain couples TRBV6-4 to TRBJ1-5, with 8 bases lining up with TRBD1. The CDR3 is 16 residues long. The germline gives CDR1 MRHNA, CDR2 SNTAGT. V dropped 7 bases and J dropped 7; count of bases not matched to a gene: 15. The CDR3: CASTPTGTGQDQPQHF. CDR3 nucleotide sequence: TGTGCCAGCACACCTACAGGGACAGGCCAGGACCAGCCCCAGCATTTT.

This chain uses TRBV13 with TRBJ2-3; 15 bases map to TRBD2. The J segment lost 0 bases and the V segment lost 3 bases, leaving 4 bases of the junction unmatched. The CDR3 covers 18 residues. The germline CDR1 and CDR2 sequences are PRHDT and FYEKMQ (reference sequence). This chain's CDR3 is CASSFGLAGGFSTDTQYF. CDR3 coding DNA: TGTGCCAGCAGCTTTGGACTAGCGGGAGGGTTTAGCACAGATACGCAGTATTTT.

The chain combines TRBV7-8 with TRBJ1-1; the D gene is possibly TRBD1 (5 bases). Trimming took 4 bases from V and 2 from J, leaving 20 bases between them. CDR1 is SGHVS and CDR2 is FQNEAQ in the germline V gene. This CDR3 is 17 amino acids long. In DNA, the CDR3 is TGTGCCAGCAGCTCGGCACAGGCCTGGGTGGTAAACACTGAAGCTTTCTTT. Its protein product is CASSSAQAWVVNTEAFF.

The gene calls are TRBV12-1 and TRBJ1-5. TRBV12-1 is flagged as a pseudogene. CDR3 size: 15 residues. The CDR3: CASSSVPSGNQPQHF. The CDR3 region has the DNA TGTGCCAGCAGCTCTGTCCCGTCGGGCAATCAGCCCCAGCATTTT.

Concerning this clone itself: One end of the junction is discordant with germline, which a read error may explain. The gene calls are TRBV5-1 and TRBJ2-5; 8 bases map to TRBD1. The CDR3 contains 14 residues. CDR1 and CDR2 (germline): SGHRS, YFSETQ. The CDR3 region has the DNA TGCGCCAGCACCTTGGGACAGGCCCAAGAGACCCAGTACTTC. Its protein product is CASTLGQAQETQYF.